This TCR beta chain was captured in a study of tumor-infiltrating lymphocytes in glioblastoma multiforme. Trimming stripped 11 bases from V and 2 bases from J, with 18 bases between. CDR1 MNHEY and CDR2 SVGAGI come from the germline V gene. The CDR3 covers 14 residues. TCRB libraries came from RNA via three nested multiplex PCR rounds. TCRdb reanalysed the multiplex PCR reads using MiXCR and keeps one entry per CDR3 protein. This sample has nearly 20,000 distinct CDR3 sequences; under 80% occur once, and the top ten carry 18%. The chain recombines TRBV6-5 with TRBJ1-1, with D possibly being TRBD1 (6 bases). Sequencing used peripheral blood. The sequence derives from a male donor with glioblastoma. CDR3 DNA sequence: TGTGCCGTTAGGGGGTCGGGTAAAAACACTGAAGCTTTCTTT. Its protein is CAVRGSGKNTEAFF.